This entry lists 10 T cell receptor beta chains sequenced from one sample in a study of shared clonotypes between healthy human individuals. Naive-designated CD8 cells lacked CD45RO, were positively enriched for CCR7, and omitted terminally differentiated effector memory CD45RA+ cells. The data were produced by immunoSEQ multiplex PCR, yet TCRdb's version contains in-frame clones alone and is incomplete. The table records about 2,100,000 clones, 85% to 95% of them present only once. The sample taken for sequencing was naive CD8+ T cells from PBMCs. These receptors came from a man younger than 30 in good health. Some clones in this sample may be carry-over from other donors' samples.

This clone was seen a single time. The chain has TRBV28 and TRBJ1-1; a weak D match, TRBD1 (5 bases). Germline V gene sequence: CDR1 MDHEN, CDR2 SYDVKM. V lost 3 bases to trimming and J lost 7 bases, with 18 bases between them. The CDR3 runs to 15 residues. The CDR3, as DNA: TGTGCCAGCAGTTTTCGGGGCGCCTGGGAGAGTGAAGCTTTCTTT. This sequence encodes CASSFRGAWESEAFF.

The chain uses TRBV13 and TRBJ2-7, with 9 bases aligning to TRBD1. There are 15 residues in the CDR3. CDR1 and CDR2 from the germline V gene are PRHDT and FYEKMQ (reference sequence). V lost 5 bases, J lost 1 base, and 6 bases stayed unmatched. The CDR3 DNA sequence: TGTGCCAGCAGCCCTACAGGGGGCGCGTCCTACGAGCAGTACTTC. It codes for CASSPTGGASYEQYF.

The rearrangement joins TRBV28 to TRBJ1-1; D may be TRBD1 (6 bases). Between the trimmed V and J ends, which lost 2 bases and 1 base, there was a span of 8 bases. The CDR3 is 14 residues long. In germline, CDR1 is MDHEN, CDR2 SYDVKM. The CDR3 DNA reads TGTGCCAGCAGTTTACCAGGGGCGAACACTGAAGCTTTCTTT. Translating it yields CASSLPGANTEAFF.

This chain connects TRBV6-1 to TRBJ2-2; D is unclear. Deletions cut 0 bases from V and 3 bases from J, with 5 bases between. The CDR3 is made up of 14 amino acids. From germline, CDR1 is MNHNS and CDR2 SASEGT. The CDR3 region has the DNA TGTGCCAGCAGTGAAGCAGGTCACACCGGGGAGCTGTTTTTT. It codes for CASSEAGHTGELFF.

As concerns this clone: This sample includes further DNA sequences coding for the same CDR3. This chain joins TRBV27 and TRBJ1-5, with D unresolved. V lost 0 bases to trimming and J lost 0 bases, with 6 bases between them. The CDR3 has 15 residues. CDR1 and CDR2 from the germline V gene are MNHEY and SMNVEV (reference sequence). The CDR3 DNA is TGTGCCAGCAGTTTATCCAGAGATAGCAATCAGCCCCAGCATTTT. This translates into CASSLSRDSNQPQHF.

In regard to this clone: Other DNA sequences of this sample code for an identical CDR3. The chain links TRBV5-6 to TRBJ2-1; D is perhaps TRBD1 or TRBD2 (5 bases each). Germline CDR1 and CDR2: SGHDT and YYEEEE. With 0 bases removed from V and 10 bases from J, the gap between germline ends came to 8 bases. This CDR3 contains 12 residues. The CDR3 spells CASSLGGSEQFF. The DNA for the CDR3 is TGTGCCAGCAGCTTGGGGGGGTCCGAGCAGTTCTTC.

V usage is TRBV19 and J usage is TRBJ2-2, with a weak D call TRBD1 (5 bases). With 7 bases removed from V and 0 bases from J, the gap between germline ends came to 6 bases. The CDR3 loop spans 13 amino acids. Germline loops: CDR1 LNHDA, CDR2 SQIVND (reference sequence). The CDR3 region is CASTTANTGELFF. For the CDR3, the DNA is TGTGCCAGTACGACAGCGAACACCGGGGAGCTGTTTTTT.

This clone was recorded once. V gene TRBV19 combines with J gene TRBJ1-4; D gene ambiguous. V dropped 3 bases and J dropped 13 bases, with 12 bases sitting between them. The CDR3 runs 12 residues. Germline lookup yields CDR1 LNHDA and CDR2 SQIVND (reference sequence). The CDR3 sequence is CASSMGVGGLFF. Here the CDR3 DNA reads TGTGCCAGTAGTATGGGTGTCGGAGGACTGTTTTTT.

The chain recombines TRBV6-5 with TRBJ1-1; D possibly corresponds to TRBD1 (5 bases). V was shortened by 4 bases and J by 3 bases, with 15 bases between the two germline ends. The CDR3 runs to 15 residues. Per the germline V gene, CDR1 is MNHEY and CDR2 is SVGAGI. In nucleotides, the CDR3 is TGTGCCAGCAGTTCCGAAACAGGCTGGGACACTGAAGCTTTCTTT. Translated, it gives CASSSETGWDTEAFF.

V gene TRBV5-1 combines with J gene TRBJ1-2, with a weak D call TRBD1 (6 bases). CDR1 SGHRS and CDR2 YFSETQ come from the germline V gene. V lost 3 bases and J 8 bases, leaving 20 bases between the germline ends. The CDR3 totals 15 residues. The DNA of the CDR3 is TGCGCCAGCAGCTGGGGGCCCTCGGGGTCTGGAGGCTACACCTTC. This sequence encodes CASSWGPSGSGGYTF.